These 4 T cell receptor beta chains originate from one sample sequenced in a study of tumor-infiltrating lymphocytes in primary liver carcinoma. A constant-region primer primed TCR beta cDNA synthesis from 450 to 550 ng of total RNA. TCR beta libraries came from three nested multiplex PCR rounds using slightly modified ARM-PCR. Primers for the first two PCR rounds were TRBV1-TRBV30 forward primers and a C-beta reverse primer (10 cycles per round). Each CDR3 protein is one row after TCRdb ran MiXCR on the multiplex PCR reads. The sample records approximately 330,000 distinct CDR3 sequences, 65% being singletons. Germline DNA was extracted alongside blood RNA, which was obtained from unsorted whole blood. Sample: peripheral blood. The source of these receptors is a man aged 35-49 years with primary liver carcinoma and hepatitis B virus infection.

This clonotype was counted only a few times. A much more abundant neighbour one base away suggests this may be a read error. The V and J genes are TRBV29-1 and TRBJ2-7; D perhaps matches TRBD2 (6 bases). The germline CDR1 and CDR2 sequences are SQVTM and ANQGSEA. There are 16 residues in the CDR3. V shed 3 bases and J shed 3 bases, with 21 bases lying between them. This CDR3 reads CSVELASVFSLYEQYF. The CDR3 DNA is TGCAGCGTTGAGTTGGCTAGCGTATTTTCTCTCTACGAGCAGTACTTC.

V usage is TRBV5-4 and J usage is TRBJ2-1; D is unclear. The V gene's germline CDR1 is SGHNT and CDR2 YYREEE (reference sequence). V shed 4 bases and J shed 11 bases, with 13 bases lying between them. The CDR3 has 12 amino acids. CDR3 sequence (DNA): TGTGCCAGCAGCATCAACGACCTTAAGCAGTTCTTC. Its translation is CASSINDLKQFF.

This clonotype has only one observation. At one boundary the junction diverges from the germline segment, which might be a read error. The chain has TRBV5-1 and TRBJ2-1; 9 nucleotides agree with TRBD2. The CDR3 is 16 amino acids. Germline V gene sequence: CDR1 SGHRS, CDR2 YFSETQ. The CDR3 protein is CASSLVSSGEHNEHFF. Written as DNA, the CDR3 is TGCGCCAGCAGCTTGGTTTCTAGCGGGGAACACAATGAGCATTTCTTC.

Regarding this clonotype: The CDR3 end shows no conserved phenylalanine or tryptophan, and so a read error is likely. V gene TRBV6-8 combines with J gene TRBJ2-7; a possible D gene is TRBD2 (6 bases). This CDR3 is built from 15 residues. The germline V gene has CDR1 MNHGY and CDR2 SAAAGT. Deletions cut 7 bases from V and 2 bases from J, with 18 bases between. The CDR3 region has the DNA TGTGCCAGCACTTCCGCGGGGAGCGATACCTACGAGCAGTACTTA. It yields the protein CASTSAGSDTYEQYL.